Listed below are T cell receptor beta chains from one sample, sequenced in a study of T cells after posttransplantation cyclophosphamide. Sequencing was performed with immunoSEQ multiplex PCR; in TCRdb, only in-frame clones are kept and a portion is missing. This table has some 7,100 clones, 82% appearing once. This sample comprised CD4+ T cells sorted from blood, obtained around 1,200 days after allogeneic stem cell transplant with posttransplant cyclophosphamide. Receptors originate from a female patient in her 40s who received an allogeneic stem cell transplant from a related donor, was CMV-positive, and had no GVHD. Some T cells may arise from the graft donor. Both conserved end residues are trimmed from each CDR3.

J gene: TRBJ2-4; V gene: TRBV2; CDR3 protein: ASSELGGRKNIQY
J gene: TRBJ1-5; V gene: TRBV27; CDR3 protein: ASSKPGQQSNQPQH
J gene: TRBJ2-5; V gene: TRBV7-6; CDR3 protein: ASSRGQETQY
J gene: TRBJ2-2; V gene: TRBV19; CDR3 protein: ASRHDRVGGLF
J gene: TRBJ1-1; V gene: TRBV19; CDR3 protein: ASSLGQANTEAF
J gene: TRBJ1-2; V gene: TRBV7-9; CDR3 protein: ASSPLGAGGGDGYT
J gene: TRBJ2-1; V gene: TRBV19; CDR3 protein: ASSIWSLGGGYSNEQF
J gene: TRBJ2-7; V gene: TRBV7-2; CDR3 protein: ASSPTLGQGEQY
J gene: TRBJ2-2; V gene: TRBV6-6; CDR3 protein: ASSYFPSGGELF
J gene: TRBJ2-7; V gene: TRBV27; CDR3 protein: ASRSRTGDTYEQY
J gene: TRBJ2-3; V gene: TRBV7-3; CDR3 protein: ASSLDRVRADTQY
J gene: TRBJ1-6; V gene: TRBV5-1; CDR3 protein: ASSDSVNSPLH
J gene: TRBJ2-6; V gene: TRBV5-1; CDR3 protein: ASYTGTLTSGANVLT
J gene: TRBJ2-5; V gene: TRBV18; CDR3 protein: ASSRSQETQY
J gene: TRBJ2-3; V gene: TRBV6-1; CDR3 protein: ASSSLQGADTQY
J gene: TRBJ1-4; V gene: TRBV9; CDR3 protein: ASSVDTTTNEKLF
J gene: TRBJ1-1; V gene: TRBV7-2; CDR3 protein: ASILWGADTEAF
J gene: TRBJ2-7; V gene: TRBV7-9; CDR3 protein: ASSLGGLAGVEQY
J gene: TRBJ2-6; V gene: TRBV6-6; CDR3 protein: ASSYPQLSGANVLT
J gene: TRBJ2-2; V gene: TRBV5-1; CDR3 protein: ASSLAQGSGELF
J gene: TRBJ2-6; V gene: TRBV6-5; CDR3 protein: ASSYWQGPGANVLT
J gene: TRBJ1-1; V gene: TRBV28; CDR3 protein: ASTGRAMNTEAF
J gene: .; V gene: TRBV5-1; CDR3 protein: ASSPAGGGYPYEQY
J gene: TRBJ1-2; V gene: TRBV7-9; CDR3 protein: ASSPGGSPNYGYT
J gene: TRBJ2-3; V gene: TRBV5-1; CDR3 protein: ASTRGAFTDTQY
J gene: TRBJ2-1; V gene: TRBV7-6; CDR3 protein: ASSLASGGYNEQF
J gene: TRBJ2-1; V gene: TRBV9; CDR3 protein: ASSVEPQGRYNEQF
J gene: TRBJ2-5; V gene: TRBV7-2; CDR3 protein: ASSFPQGRETQY
J gene: TRBJ2-7; V gene: TRBV20-1; CDR3 protein: SARADSEQY
J gene: TRBJ2-1; V gene: TRBV7-8; CDR3 protein: ASSLVGTSIEQF
J gene: TRBJ2-4; V gene: TRBV5-1; CDR3 protein: ASSLEPGLNIQY
J gene: TRBJ1-3; V gene: TRBV6-1; CDR3 protein: ASSGGQSSGNTIY
J gene: TRBJ2-1; V gene: TRBV6-1; CDR3 protein: ASSRLGNEQF
J gene: TRBJ2-5; V gene: TRBV11-3; CDR3 protein: ASSSGIRETQY
J gene: TRBJ2-5; V gene: TRBV5-1; CDR3 protein: ASRLGPRFLEETQY
J gene: TRBJ2-7; V gene: TRBV29-1; CDR3 protein: SVEGQSLREQY
J gene: TRBJ2-7; V gene: TRBV7-8; CDR3 protein: ASSLLTDWDRTYEQY
J gene: TRBJ1-6; V gene: TRBV28; CDR3 protein: ASSPQGGGSPLH
J gene: TRBJ1-4; V gene: TRBV13; CDR3 protein: ASSETGARNEKLF
J gene: TRBJ1-1; V gene: TRBV7-2; CDR3 protein: ASSLRTGNTEAF
J gene: TRBJ1-6; V gene: TRBV5-1; CDR3 protein: ASSLAGRVGDSPLH
J gene: TRBJ1-6; V gene: TRBV5-6; CDR3 protein: ASSLWGDRGATYNSPLH
J gene: TRBJ1-4; V gene: TRBV21-1; CDR3 protein: ASSKSPGGTGRRLNEKLF
J gene: TRBJ2-7; V gene: TRBV6-1; CDR3 protein: ASSVRSGTGGYEQY
J gene: TRBJ1-1; V gene: TRBV19; CDR3 protein: ASSPTLGADGAF